This T cell receptor (beta chain) was sequenced in a study of technical replicates of blood from a few donors. This CDR3 is built from 13 residues. From germline, CDR1 is LNHDA and CDR2 SQIVND (reference sequence). The V and J ends lost 8 bases and 6 bases respectively, with 16 bases between them. The data were produced by immunoSEQ multiplex PCR, yet TCRdb's version contains in-frame clones alone and is incomplete. Altogether 25,000 to 40,000 clones are present, around 94% being singletons, with the ten largest covering over 4%. The origin of this receptor is a human donor in good health. Some clones in this sample may be carry-over from other donors' samples. Source material: PBMCs. The gene calls are TRBV19 and TRBJ1-1, with no clear D. The CDR3 bases are TGTGCCAGTCAAGACGGACTCGGCGCTGAAGCTTTCTTT. Protein sequence: CASQDGLGAEAFF.